This T cell receptor (beta chain) stems from a study of cytomegalovirus exposure and HLA in healthy donors. Study results and limitations: Certain sequence variants were highly shared and formed a cluster, and this cluster was likely a sequencing artifact.

The ends were cut back, 0 bases at V and 2 bases at J, with 7 bases in the middle. This CDR3 contains 14 residues. Germline V CDR1 and CDR2: MNHNY, SVGAGI (reference sequence). It was with 60 Vbeta and 13 Jbeta primers that the PCR ran. Produced via immunoSEQ multiplex PCR; TCRdb's table is partial and in-frame only. The profile covers approximately 130,000 clones, with about four fifths appearing a single time and roughly 3.1% taken by the ten largest. Remarks on this clone: Its antigen remains unidentified.

This sequence originates from a man aged 25-45 years in good health and CMV-seronegative. Specimen: PBMCs. This sequence joins TRBV6-6 and TRBJ2-5; no firm D call. The CDR3 nucleotides are TGTGCCAGCAGTTACTCTCGCAGGCAAGAGACCCAGTACTTC. It is translated as CASSYSRRQETQYF.